These T cell receptor beta chains were read from a single sample in a study of T cells in Graves' hyperthyroidism and ophthalmopathy. TCRdb itself ran the multiplex PCR reads through MiXCR, one entry per CDR3 protein. The sample lists approximately 640,000 distinct CDR3 sequences; 15% to 20% were seen once. Source material: blood. The receptors shown here come from a woman in her twenties or thirties with Graves' hyperthyroidism. The CDR3 runs from the conserved cysteine through the conserved F or W. A D gene is named only where the DNA matches it firmly. Rows may omit the clone size; those that give it use once, few, many or a size class.

d_gene,j_gene,abundance,v_gene,CDR3nt,CDR3aa
TRBD2,TRBJ2-5,many,TRBV9,TGTGCCAGCACCCCGGGACTAGCGGGAGCAGAGACCCAGTACTTC,CASTPGLAGAETQYF
NA,TRBJ2-4,many,TRBV12-3/TRBV12-4,TGTGCCAGCAGTTGGGTAGCCGTAGCCAAAAACATTCAGTACTTC,CASSWVAVAKNIQYF
NA,TRBJ2-5,many,TRBV7-8,TGTGCCAGCAGCTTAGGCGGGATTGGAGAGACCCAGTACTTC,CASSLGGIGETQYF
NA,TRBJ1-4,NA,TRBV10-3,TGTGCCATCAGTGAATGGGGAGGTGATGAAAAACTGTTTTTT,CAISEWGGDEKLFF
NA,TRBJ2-7,few,TRBV14,TGTGCCAGCAGCCCAACGTGGGACGCAGGAGCCTACGAGCAGTACTTC,CASSPTWDAGAYEQYF
TRBD2,TRBJ2-7,few,TRBV5-4,TGTGCCAGCAGCTTAGATAGCGGGAGGTCCTACGAGCAGTACTTC,CASSLDSGRSYEQYF
NA,TRBJ2-3,many,TRBV6-1,TGTGCCAGCAGTGAAGTTAGCTTTCGTACGCAGTATTTT,CASSEVSFRTQYF
TRBD1,TRBJ1-2,few,TRBV12-3/TRBV12-4,TGTGCCAGCAGTTTATTCGGACAGGGGGCCGGGGGCTACACCTTC,CASSLFGQGAGGYTF
TRBD2,TRBJ2-1,NA,TRBV19,TGTGCCAGTCAACTTAGCGGGAGCTACAATGAGCAGTTCTTC,CASQLSGSYNEQFF
NA,TRBJ2-2,few,TRBV5-5,TGTGCCAGCAGTTACCTCCGGACGGGCAACACCGGGGAGCTGTTTTTT,CASSYLRTGNTGELFF
TRBD1,TRBJ1-4,NA,TRBV19,TGTGCCAGTGACACAGGGGACGAAGGAGAAAAACTGTTTTTT,CASDTGDEGEKLFF
NA,TRBJ2-7,many,TRBV30,TGTGCCTGGAGTACTCCGCAGGGGCAGTACTTC,CAWSTPQGQYF
NA,TRBJ2-7,many,TRBV30,TGTGCCTGGAGTAGTCCTAATTGGAGCTACGAGCAGTACTTC,CAWSSPNWSYEQYF
NA,TRBJ1-5,many,TRBV6-1,TGTGCCAGCAGTGATAGTCTGGGTGGCAATCAGCCCCAGCATTTT,CASSDSLGGNQPQHF
TRBD1,TRBJ1-2,many,TRBV24-1,TGTGCCACCAGTGATCCCCACAGGGGAAGAGGCTACACCTTC,CATSDPHRGRGYTF
TRBD2,TRBJ2-3,many,TRBV28,TGTGCCAGCTGTCTGGGGGGACTAGCGAGGTGGACCTCAGATACGCAGTATTTT,CASCLGGLARWTSDTQYF
TRBD2,TRBJ2-1,NA,TRBV5-1,TGCGCCAGCAGCGAAGGGACTAGCGGGAGGAGCTCCTACAATGAGCAGTTCTTC,CASSEGTSGRSSYNEQFF
TRBD1,TRBJ2-7,NA,TRBV30,TGTGCCTGGAGTGTTGACAGGGGCGAGCAGTACTTC,CAWSVDRGEQYF
NA,TRBJ1-6,NA,TRBV6-5,TGTGCCAGCAGTTACTCGGGCTCACCCCTCCACTTT,CASSYSGSPLHF
NA,TRBJ1-2,few,TRBV5-6,TGTGCCAGCAGCGACCCGGTGGGGGGTAGCTACACCTTC,CASSDPVGGSYTF
NA,TRBJ2-1,NA,TRBV4-3,TGCGCCAGCAGCCTCGAGGGGGTCCAAGGCAATGAGCAGTTCTTC,CASSLEGVQGNEQFF
TRBD1,TRBJ2-5,NA,TRBV7-3,TGTGCCAGCAGCGATGGGACAGGGCTGGGGGAGACCCAGTACTTC,CASSDGTGLGETQYF
NA,TRBJ1-5,many,TRBV28,TGTGCCAGCAGTCCACTCTTGGGCAATCAGCCCCAGCATTTT,CASSPLLGNQPQHF
NA,TRBJ2-1,few,TRBV19,TGTGCCAGTAGTATGAGGCGGCACAATGAGCAGTTCTTC,CASSMRRHNEQFF
NA,TRBJ2-7,NA,TRBV18,TGTGCCAGCTCACCGGCCAGGGCGTACGAGCAGTACTTC,CASSPARAYEQYF
NA,TRBJ1-5,few,TRBV7-8,TGTGCCAGCAGCTTAGGATCGGGGGAAGTTCAGCCCCAGCATTTT,CASSLGSGEVQPQHF
NA,TRBJ2-7,many,TRBV28,TGTGCCAGCAGTCTGGTGGAGCAGTACTTC,CASSLVEQYF
NA,TRBJ2-7,many,TRBV28,TGTGCCAGCCAAGGATCTGGTATCGAGCAGTACTTC,CASQGSGIEQYF
NA,TRBJ2-1,NA,TRBV10-2,TGCGCCAGCTGGGGGGGGCCAGCGCCTGAGCAGTTCTTC,CASWGGPAPEQFF
TRBD1,TRBJ2-3,NA,TRBV6-2/TRBV6-3,TGTGCCAGCAGTTCCTCGACAGGGTTGATAGATACGCAGTATTTT,CASSSSTGLIDTQYF
TRBD2,TRBJ2-5,NA,TRBV7-9,TGTGCCAGCAGCTTGGCGGGAGTGGGAGGGACCCAGTACTTC,CASSLAGVGGTQYF
NA,TRBJ1-1,NA,TRBV20-1,TGCAGTGCCAGCTGGGGGGCGCAAACTGAAGCTTTCTTT,CSASWGAQTEAFF
TRBD2,TRBJ2-6,few,TRBV6-5,TGTGCCAGCAGTTACGAGGCGGCGTCGGGGGGCTCTGGGGCCAACGTCCTGACTTTC,CASSYEAASGGSGANVLTF
TRBD1,TRBJ2-7,NA,TRBV2,TGTGCCAGCAGAAAACGGGACAGGGGGTCCTACGAGCAGTACTTC,CASRKRDRGSYEQYF
TRBD1,TRBJ1-6,many,TRBV20-1,TGCAGTGCGGTCCCGGGACAGGGGTCTTCTCATTCACCCCTCCACTTT,CSAVPGQGSSHSPLHF
TRBD2,TRBJ2-1,many,TRBV12-3/TRBV12-4,TGTGCCAGCAGGACGACTAGCGGCTCCTACAATGAGCAGTTCTTC,CASRTTSGSYNEQFF
TRBD1,TRBJ2-7,many,TRBV28,TGTGCCAGCAGTTGGGACAGGGAAAGCGAGCAGTACTTC,CASSWDRESEQYF
NA,TRBJ1-5,NA,TRBV6-1,TGTGCCAGCAACAAAGGGCTCAGGGGATCAGGAGGCAATCAGCCCCAGCATTTT,CASNKGLRGSGGNQPQHF
NA,TRBJ1-2,many,TRBV28,TGTGCCAGCAGCAGAGAGATGGGCGGCTATGGCTACACCTTC,CASSREMGGYGYTF
TRBD1,TRBJ1-4,many,TRBV12-3/TRBV12-4,TGTGCCAGCAGTCTGAAGGACAGGGCAAAACTGTTTTTT,CASSLKDRAKLFF
NA,TRBJ2-7,few,TRBV9,TGTGCCAGCAGCGCCGGGACGGCCCTAACGGGTGAGCAGTACTTC,CASSAGTALTGEQYF
NA,TRBJ2-1,NA,TRBV7-3,TGTGCCAGCAGCCGATATGACTCCTACAATGAGCAGTTCTTC,CASSRYDSYNEQFF
NA,TRBJ2-1,many,TRBV7-6,TGTGCCAGCAGCTTGAGTATCGGGCCTGCCAATGAGCAGTTCTTC,CASSLSIGPANEQFF
NA,TRBJ2-1,many,TRBV7-8,TGTGCCAGCAGCTTTCCCACCAGGGGAGACTACAATGAGCAGTTCTTC,CASSFPTRGDYNEQFF
NA,TRBJ2-1,many,TRBV29-1,TGCAGCGCCGCAGCAAGAAACTACAATGAGCAGTTCTTC,CSAAARNYNEQFF
NA,TRBJ1-1,many,TRBV5-1,TGCGCCAGCAGCCGGGGGGCAGAGAGTGAAGCTTTCTTT,CASSRGAESEAFF
TRBD2,TRBJ2-3,many,TRBV20-1,TGCAGTGTGACGGGACTAGCGGGCTTTAACACAGATACGCAGTATTTT,CSVTGLAGFNTDTQYF
NA,TRBJ1-1,NA,TRBV5-6,TGTGCCAGCAGCGGGGTTTCAACGGAAATGAACACTGAAGCTTTCTTT,CASSGVSTEMNTEAFF
NA,TRBJ2-1,few,TRBV7-9,TGTGCCAGCAGCTTAGCGCTAGCCTACAATGAGCAGTTCTTC,CASSLALAYNEQFF
TRBD1,TRBJ2-7,many,TRBV28,TGTGCCAGCAGACCCTCCCCTCTCGACAGGGACGGGGCCTACGAGCAGTACTTC,CASRPSPLDRDGAYEQYF